The present T cell receptor beta chain was sequenced within a study of blood T cells in healthy people across ages. The CDR3 runs to 17 residues. Trimming took 0 bases from V and 7 from J, leaving 16 bases between them. Germline V CDR1 and CDR2: MNHEY, SVGAGI. Sample-barcoded 5' priming and a J-beta primer mix drove a second PCR of roughly 7 to 11 cycles. Each CDR3 protein is one row after TCRdb ran MiXCR on the 5' RACE reads. The repertoire has 1,500,000 or so distinct CDR3 sequences, around 55% of them found once; the top ten carry 6.5% to 8.5%. This sequence joins TRBV6-5 and TRBJ1-6; D gene unclear. The TCR sequence derives from a man between 18 and 29 years old in good health. The sample comprised blood. CDR3 coding DNA: TGTGCCAGCAGTTACTCGACCACGGGTCCCCTAAATTCACCCCTCCACTTT. Protein sequence: CASSYSTTGPLNSPLHF.